This T cell receptor (beta chain) is drawn from a study of regulatory T cells in long-lasting Graves disease. The time point is: newly diagnosed GD, antithyroid drugs for less than 3 months. PBMC-extracted RNA yielded the TCR library. Comment on this clonotype: This may be a read error: a much more frequent sequence differs by one nucleotide.

Construction of TCR beta libraries relied on iRepertoire HTBI primers and on Arm-PCR targeting CDR3 regions. One entry per CDR3 protein results from TCRdb running MiXCR on the multiplex PCR reads. The table records a few hundred thousand distinct CDR3 sequences, roughly 13% of them present only once. Separately, the same data were catalogued under a study of T cells in Graves' hyperthyroidism and ophthalmopathy.

The clonotype originates from a man under 40 with Graves disease. This sample comprised peripheral blood mononuclear cells (PBMCs), obtained at new diagnosis, from a patient treated with antithyroid drugs.

DNA of the CDR3: TGTGCCAGCAGTTACTCGAAGGATCAGCGGTACAATGAGCAGTTCTTC. Translation: CASSYSKDQRYNEQFF. The chain employs TRBV6-2 or TRBV6-3 and TRBJ2-1; D may be TRBD2 (5 bases). Looked up from germline, CDR1 is MNHEY and CDR2 is SVGEGT. Trimming left V 0 bases short and J 4 bases short, with 13 bases between. The CDR3 runs to 16 residues.